The rows below give T cell receptor beta chains drawn from one sample of a study of T cells after posttransplantation cyclophosphamide. Profiled with immunoSEQ multiplex PCR; TCRdb holds only in-frame clones, not every one. Recorded here are a few thousand clones, none singletons. Sequencing was performed on PBMCs, taken after allogeneic stem cell transplant with posttransplant cyclophosphamide. The receptor set was obtained from a female patient between 30 and 45 years old who received an allogeneic stem cell transplant from an unrelated donor, was CMV-positive, and had acute and chronic GVHD. The T cells may partly be graft donor cells. Both conserved end residues are part of each CDR3. D genes are given only for firm matches. Clone size appears in some rows only: once, few, many, or a class for an expanded clone.

TRBJ1-4,TRBV5-1,-,many,TGCGCCAGCAGTACAGGGTCGGGGAATGAAAAACTGTTTTTT,CASSTGSGNEKLFF
TRBJ2-5,TRBV5-1,TRBD2,many,TGCGCCAGCAGCCTCTCCGGGACTAGAGAGACCCAGTACTTC,CASSLSGTRETQYF
TRBJ1-5,TRBV6-5,-,many,TGTGCCAGCAGTTACAAAAGGGAGGTTCAGCCCCAGCATTTT,CASSYKREVQPQHF
TRBJ2-3,TRBV30,-,many,TGTGCCTGGAGTGTTGGACAAGATACGCAGTATTTT,CAWSVGQDTQYF
TRBJ1-3,TRBV4-2,TRBD1,many,TGTGCCAGCAGCCACAGCCAGGGGGCGGGGAACACCATATATTTT,CASSHSQGAGNTIYF
TRBJ2-7,TRBV11-2,TRBD2,many,TGTGCCAGCAGCTTAGACGGGAGGGTTTCCTACGAGCAGTACTTC,CASSLDGRVSYEQYF
TRBJ1-5,TRBV5-6,-,many,TGTGCCAGCAGCTGGACAAATCAGCCCCAGCATTTT,CASSWTNQPQHF
TRBJ2-7,TRBV2,-,many,TGTGCCAGCACTGACGGGAGACCCCCCGGGAACGAGCAGTACTTC,CASTDGRPPGNEQYF
TRBJ2-4,TRBV6-5,-,many,TGTGCCAGCAGGGTAGGAGGCCCTGGCAAAAACATTCAGTACTTC,CASRVGGPGKNIQYF
TRBJ2-4,TRBV27,TRBD1,many,TGTGCCAGCAGTTTGGGGACAGGGGGCATGGACATTCAGTACTTC,CASSLGTGGMDIQYF
TRBJ2-7,TRBV6-1,TRBD2,many,TGTGCCAGCAGTGAACTAGCGGCCTACGAGCAGTACTTC,CASSELAAYEQYF
TRBJ2-3,TRBV15,TRBD2,few,TGTGCCACCAGCAGAGGGGGGAGGGGTGACGGGGATACGCAGTATTTT,CATSRGGRGDGDTQYF
TRBJ2-1,TRBV27,TRBD2,-,TGTGCCAGCAGTCCTGTAGCGGGGGGACGAACCTACAATGAGCAGTTCTTC,CASSPVAGGRTYNEQFF
TRBJ1-1,TRBV6-6,-,many,TGTGCCAGCAGTTACGGTAGGGGTGGAACTGAAGCTTTCTTT,CASSYGRGGTEAFF
TRBJ2-1,TRBV7-2,TRBD2,many,TGTGCCAGCAGCTTTCCTAGCGGGAGGCCCAATGAGCAGTTCTTC,CASSFPSGRPNEQFF
TRBJ2-3,TRBV6-5,TRBD2,many,TGTGCCAGCACCGGCCCCGGGGGGGATACGCAGTATTTT,CASTGPGGDTQYF
TRBJ2-7,TRBV6-1,-,many,TGTGCCAGCAGTGCGGACTGGCTCGAGCAGTACTTC,CASSADWLEQYF
TRBJ2-7,TRBV7-9,-,many,TGTGCCAGCAGCTTAGAGTCGCAGGGCGGGCAGTACTTC,CASSLESQGGQYF
TRBJ2-3,TRBV4-1,-,few,TGCGCCAGCAGCCAAGTAGACAGAGATACGCAGTATTTT,CASSQVDRDTQYF
TRBJ2-3,TRBV5-1,TRBD2,many,TGCGCCAGCAGCTCGCGGGGGAGCACAGATACGCAGTATTTT,CASSSRGSTDTQYF
TRBJ2-2,TRBV7-3,TRBD2,many,TGTGCCAGCAGCTTAAACGGCGGGAGCGGGCTAAACACCGGGGAGCTGTTTTTT,CASSLNGGSGLNTGELFF
TRBJ1-5,TRBV12-2,-,-,TGTGCAAGTCGCTTAGACCGGGACAGGGAGAGGAGCCAGCCCCAGCATTTT,CASRLDRDRERSQPQHF
TRBJ1-3,TRBV6-5,-,many,TGTGCCAGCAGTTACTCGGGGACACGCTCTGGAAACACCATATATTTT,CASSYSGTRSGNTIYF
TRBJ2-7,TRBV7-2,TRBD1,many,TGTGCCAGCAGCCACGGACAGGGTGGCTACGAGCAGTACTTC,CASSHGQGGYEQYF
TRBJ1-2,TRBV5-6,TRBD1,many,TGTGCCAGCAGCTCCATGACAGGGCACTATGGCTACACCTTC,CASSSMTGHYGYTF
TRBJ2-7,TRBV7-9,TRBD2,many,TGTGCCAGCAGCCCCGGGGGACTAGCGGCCTACGAGCAGTACTTC,CASSPGGLAAYEQYF
TRBJ2-1,TRBV25-1,TRBD2,few,TGTGCCAGTGCCTTCCCAGGGAGGGGGCAGTTCTTC,CASAFPGRGQFF
TRBJ2-6,TRBV7-8,-,many,TGTGCCAGCAGGATCGGGGGTGCTGGGGCCAACGTCCTGACTTTC,CASRIGGAGANVLTF
TRBJ2-7,TRBV15,-,many,TGTGCCACCAGCAGAGATACGAGTTTATCCTACGAGCAGTACTTC,CATSRDTSLSYEQYF
TRBJ2-7,TRBV7-3,TRBD2,many,TGTGCCAGCAGCTTACAATCGGGAGGAAATAGCGAGCAGTACTTC,CASSLQSGGNSEQYF
TRBJ1-2,TRBV10-3,-,many,TGTGCCATCAGCGCCCCCCCCGGGGGGGGAAGCTACACCTTC,CAISAPPGGGSYTF
TRBJ2-5,TRBV6-6,-,many,TGTGCCAGCAGTTTCCTCCTTGGCGGGGAGACCCAGTACTTC,CASSFLLGGETQYF
TRBJ1-4,TRBV5-8,TRBD1,many,TGTGCCAGCAGCCGAGGACAGGGAACAGGCTTGGGTGAAAAACTGTTTTTT,CASSRGQGTGLGEKLFF
TRBJ1-1,TRBV15,-,many,TGTGCCACCAGCGACTGGGGGGACACTGAAGCTTTCTTT,CATSDWGDTEAFF
TRBJ1-1,TRBV27,-,many,TGTGCCAGCTGGGCTTACAGGGTTGAGACTGAAGCTTTCTTT,CASWAYRVETEAFF
TRBJ2-1,TRBV27,-,many,TGTGCCAGCTATCCCCTAAGGGAGGCCTACAATGAGCAGTTCTTC,CASYPLREAYNEQFF
TRBJ1-2,TRBV7-9,-,many,TGTGCCAGCAGCCCCGTTTCGGCAGGGTACGGGGGCTACACCTTC,CASSPVSAGYGGYTF
TRBJ2-7,TRBV6-6,-,many,TGTGCCAGCACTAAACTCGGACAGTCCTTTCCCTACGAGCAGTACTTC,CASTKLGQSFPYEQYF
TRBJ2-7,TRBV6-6,-,many,TGTGCCAGCAGTTACTCAACTTACGAGCAGTACTTC,CASSYSTYEQYF
TRBJ1-5,TRBV19,-,many,TGTGCCAGTAGTATAGTCGGACAAAGCAATCAGCCCCAGCATTTT,CASSIVGQSNQPQHF
TRBJ2-3,TRBV18,TRBD2,many,TGTGCCAGCTCTACTAGCGGGGGGCCCCCTGATACGCAGTATTTT,CASSTSGGPPDTQYF
TRBJ2-7,TRBV7-2,-,many,TGTGCCAGCAGCGCCGTGTGGGGCGCACAGCACTCCTACGAGCAGTACTTC,CASSAVWGAQHSYEQYF
TRBJ2-7,TRBV18,TRBD1,few,TGTGCCAGCTCCCAGACAGGGGACGAGCAGTACTTC,CASSQTGDEQYF
TRBJ2-3,TRBV10-2,-,many,TGCGCCAGCAGTGAGACGGGGGTTCTAGGGTATTTT,CASSETGVLGYF
TRBJ2-5,TRBV19,TRBD1,many,TGTGCCAGTAGTTTCATGACAGGGGGAGAGGAGACCCAGTACTTC,CASSFMTGGEETQYF
TRBJ2-3,TRBV30,TRBD2,many,TGTGCCTGGAGTGTAGGGGCAGGGAGGGTAGATACGCAGTATTTT,CAWSVGAGRVDTQYF
TRBJ1-3,TRBV7-2,-,many,TGTGCCAGCAGCTTAAGGGGGGGGACTGGAAACACCATATATTTT,CASSLRGGTGNTIYF
TRBJ2-3,TRBV7-2,-,many,TGTGCCAGCCACCTAGCGTCGCGGACAGATACGCAGTATTTT,CASHLASRTDTQYF
TRBJ2-7,TRBV6-5,-,-,TGTGCCAGCAGTTCAACCTACGAGCAGTACTTC,CASSSTYEQYF
TRBJ1-1,TRBV6-5,TRBD1,many,TGTGCCAGCAGTTACCGGACAGGGGAGACTGAAGCTTTCTTT,CASSYRTGETEAFF
TRBJ2-2,TRBV5-1,TRBD2,many,TGCGCCAGCAGCCCTGGGACTAGCGGGACCGGGGAGCTGTTTTTT,CASSPGTSGTGELFF